This record concerns one TCR beta chain sequence. Its specific antigen is unknown. It has no much larger one-base neighbor in the sample; base qualities were not kept. These data belong to a study of T-cell memory formation after mild COVID-19 listed by TCRdb under 2021. Regarding the complete study: Most TCR sequence clusters were specific to one of the two donors. In a couple of donors, T-cell clones that expanded and contracted after mild COVID-19 were tracked by sequencing TCRalpha and TCRbeta repertoires over time. Two young, previously healthy adult volunteers, one female and one male, were included in the cohort. Beyond this particular receptor, the publication reports: Clones that contracted from day 15 to 85 showed balanced CD4/CD8 phenotypes, whereas a second wave of clones that expanded from day 15 to 37 leaned towards CD4+. The detection of some responding clones in pre-infection memory suggests that pre-existing cross-reactive memory T cells joined the SARS-CoV-2 response. The second-wave clones that peaked on day 37 were not confirmed to be SARS-CoV-2 specific. The study included only a couple of mild cases, and larger cohorts that include severe cases with pre-infection samples were judged to be necessary. Contracting CD4+ clones turned up mainly in the CM and EM memory subsets, whereas EMRA was where CD8+ clones were enriched.

The run used an Illumina NovaSeq 6000. TCRalpha and TCRbeta cDNA libraries were constructed by 5'RACE with constant-segment primers, with sample barcodes and unique molecular identifiers being introduced. Trizol reagent was used to extract RNA from every sample. The libraries were amplified in two PCR steps, and the second step added a second sample barcode and Illumina TruSeq adapters. Sequencing of the libraries was done on an Illumina NovaSeq, producing 2 x 150 bp paired-end reads. Per the authors' processing: Demultiplexing of reads and collapsing into UMI-guided consensus sequences were performed with migec v1.2.7. Using mixcr v2.1.11, UMI consensuses were aligned to TRA and TRB V and J templates and then assembled into clonotypes. Expanded or contracted clonotypes were those called significant by both edgeR and NoisET, with noise models trained on biological replicates. For edgeR calls, the thresholds were a false discovery rate-adjusted p below 0.01 and a log2 fold-change of 1. As an exploratory analysis of dynamics, PCA with hierarchical clustering was applied to max-normalized trajectories of the 1000 most abundant clonotypes. Separately sequenced CD4+ and CD8+ repertoires were used to assign the CD4 or CD8 phenotype of responding clones. Clones were called with MiXCR by TCRdb after fastp trimmed the public reads at Q25, and only in-frame beta chains were retained. Merged by CDR3 protein, the rows form single entries marked with the most common genes and DNA. The V and J calls follow TCRdb's processing rather than the paper's. The sample table holds roughly 340,000 distinct CDR3 sequences, of which 20% to 25% were seen once. The top ten hold 21% of the sample.

Ficoll-Paque density gradient centrifugation was used to isolate PBMCs. The V end loses 7 bases and the J end loses 0 bases, and a stretch of 7 bases separates them. Inclusive of the bounding cysteine and phenylalanine, the CDR3 is 13 residues long. The retained sequence is limited to the CDR3, 39 bases, with the frame set at the first base. The sample was PBMCs or a T cell subset sorted from them (not recorded which). This receptor chain uses TRBV12-3 or TRBV12-4 and TRBJ2-1; no D gene call is confident. The origin of this receptor is a man younger than 35 who had mild COVID-19 (a few samples of this study predate the infection). The sample titles of this study are shuffled in the database, so cell type and time point are left out; the donor was told from shared clones. The CDR3 in this case is CASKGPSYNEQFF. DNA sequence: TGTGCCAGCAAGGGCCCCTCCTACAATGAGCAGTTCTTC.